This TCR beta chain came from a study of cytomegalovirus exposure and HLA in healthy donors. The study's findings and limits: Reportedly, a later analysis found an Asian-associated ancestry cluster had fewer N-insertions than the roughly 670-donor mean.

Each donor was nominally healthy when sampled (though unrecorded immune exposures were likely). The PCR had 60 Vbeta and 13 Jbeta primers. The table came from immunoSEQ multiplex PCR; TCRdb's copy has only in-frame clones and leaves some out. The table has 100,000 to 150,000 clones, around 82% seen once. Remarks on this clone: Its antigen is not known.

This clonotype was obtained from a man aged 25-40 years in good health and CMV-seropositive. Sequenced: PBMCs.

Here the CDR3 DNA reads TGCGCCAGCAGTCGGGACGGGCAGGGGGATGAAGCTTTCTTT. This codes for CASSRDGQGDEAFF. The V gene is TRBV4-3, the J gene TRBJ1-1; 7 bases agree with TRBD1. The trim removed 6 bases at V and 7 bases at J, leaving 11 bases unmatched. Germline V gene data show CDR1 as LGHNA and CDR2 as YSLEER. There are 14 residues in the CDR3.